This TCR beta chain was recovered during a study of T cells in Graves' hyperthyroidism and ophthalmopathy. TCR beta CDR3 regions were amplified from RNA. The HTBI set primed first-round TCR CDR3 RT-PCR. TCRdb called the multiplex PCR reads again in MiXCR, with one record for every CDR3 protein. The data contain about 840,000 distinct CDR3 sequences, roughly 40% of them seen just once; the ten biggest clones take up approximately 10%. Ten or more counts support this clonotype. Hyperthyroidism was newly diagnosed in patients aged 18 to 65 (duration under 2 months). This clonotype was sampled from a young man with Graves' hyperthyroidism. Sequencing input: blood.

This chain's CDR3 is CATAPAMETQYF. CDR3 nucleotide sequence: TGTGCGACCGCCCCAGCAATGGAGACCCAGTACTTC. The chain combines TRBV2 with TRBJ2-5; D is unresolved. This CDR3 contains 12 residues. The germline gives CDR1 SNHLY, CDR2 FYNNEI. Together with reference TRBV2 and TRBJ2-5, the CDR3 gives the full variable domain: EPEVTQTPSHQVTQMGQEVILRCVPISNHLYFYWYRQILGQKVEFLVSFYNNEISEKSEIFDDQFSVERPDGSNFTLKIRSTKLEDSAMYFCATAPAMETQYFGPGTRLLVL.